This T cell receptor (beta chain) emerged from a study of metastatic and nonmetastatic thyroid tumors. Findings of the study overall: Benign nodules reportedly had significantly lower TCR beta diversity than malignant thyroid tumors in blood and tumor.

This clone has a count of ten or more. What it binds is not known. TCRdb ran MiXCR on the PCR reads. The sample lists 25,000 to 40,000 clones, about 15% seen once, with about 4.4% in the top ten. Treatment of any kind had been given to no patient before thyroid surgery. The CDR3 runs 14 residues. Germline lookup yields CDR1 SGDLS and CDR2 YYNGEE. V was shortened by 2 bases and J by 4 bases, with 12 bases between the two germline ends. The chain uses TRBV9 and TRBJ2-5; tentative D call: TRBD1 (6 bases). This receptor was identified in a female donor with papillary thyroid cancer or a benign thyroid nodule (not recorded which). Some clones in this sample may be carry-over from other donors' samples. The sequencing sample was made of blood. The CDR3 loop is CASSVEGVGETQYF. The CDR3 coding sequence is TGTGCCAGCAGCGTCGAGGGGGTGGGAGAGACCCAGTACTTC.